This entry lists 16 T cell receptor beta chains sequenced from one sample in a study of OX40 agonist ivuxolimab in advanced cancers. Generated by immunoSEQ multiplex PCR, the TCRdb table keeps only in-frame clones and is missing some. This sample has 65,000 to 85,000 clones; roughly 92% occur once, and the top ten carry about 0.7%. Sample: CD4+ or CD8+ T cells sorted from blood, taken in a trial of the OX40 agonist ivuxolimab. The receptors derive from an adult with an advanced solid tumor such as melanoma, head and neck, liver or kidney cancer.

The chain recombines TRBV5-6 with TRBJ1-6; no reliable D call. Trimming removed 3 bases at V and 9 bases at J, with 7 bases between. The V gene's germline CDR1 is SGHDT and CDR2 YYEEEE. The CDR3 has 12 amino acids. CDR3 sequence (DNA): TGTGCCAGCAGCTGGCGGGGTTCACCCCTCCACTTT. Translation gives CASSWRGSPLHF.

The V call is TRBV28, the J call TRBJ1-2, with D perhaps TRBD1 (5 bases). V lost 2 bases to trimming and J lost 8 bases, with 15 bases between them. Germline-derived CDR1 and CDR2 are MDHEN and SYDVKM. This CDR3 spans 14 amino acids. CDR3 residues: CASSLAPEGRGYTF. In DNA, the CDR3 is TGTGCCAGCAGTTTAGCCCCGGAGGGGAGAGGCTACACCTTC.

The chain uses TRBV7-3 and TRBJ2-1; D ambiguous. Germline CDR1 is SGHTA and CDR2 is FQGTGA. This CDR3 comprises 13 residues. V lost 2 bases and J lost 9, with 11 bases in between. CDR3 DNA: TGTGCCAGCAGCTTAGGTCAGATAAGTGAGCAGTTCTTC. It yields the protein CASSLGQISEQFF.

A remark on this clone: The sample has other DNA sequences that encode this CDR3 too. This chain connects TRBV29-1 to TRBJ2-5; D gene uncertain. There are 13 residues in the CDR3. Trimming left V 2 bases short and J 4 bases short, with 11 bases between. Germline V lookup: CDR1 SQVTM, CDR2 ANQGSEA. The CDR3 DNA is TGCAGCGTTGAACGGTCGGAAGGAGAGACCCAGTACTTC. Translated, it gives CSVERSEGETQYF.

The rearrangement links TRBV4-1 to TRBJ2-2; D not certain. The CDR3 length is 15 residues. V was pared by 3 bases and J by 1 base, with 9 bases between. CDR1 is MGHRA and CDR2 is YSYEKL in the germline V gene. The DNA of the CDR3 is TGCGCCAGCAGCCAGCAACAGAGGAACACCGGGGAGCTGTTTTTT. Amino acid sequence: CASSQQQRNTGELFF.

The chain has TRBV19 and TRBJ2-1; D gene unclear. The CDR3 totals 19 residues. CDR1 and CDR2 from the germline V gene are LNHDA and SQIVND (reference sequence). V lost 4 bases, J lost 3 bases, and 25 bases lay in between. CDR3 amino acids: CASSTDMGGFLSRYNEQFF. DNA for the CDR3: TGTGCCAGTAGTACAGATATGGGCGGATTCCTGTCCCGCTACAATGAGCAGTTCTTC.

The chain employs TRBV25-1 and TRBJ1-1; unclear D gene. In germline, CDR1 is MGHDK, CDR2 SYGVNS. The CDR3 is made up of 13 amino acids. V lost 5 bases and J lost 10, with 17 bases in between. In DNA form, the CDR3 reads TGTGCCAGCAGTACTCCGGGGAGGTCGGCAGCTTTCTTT. It yields the protein CASSTPGRSAAFF.

This rearrangement joins TRBV23-1 to TRBJ1-6, with D possibly TRBD1 on 5 matching bases. TRBV23-1 qualifies as an ORF whose function is uncertain. Trimming stripped 8 bases from V and 7 bases from J, with 6 bases between. This CDR3 comprises 11 residues. The CDR3 loop reads CASGGNSPLHF. The CDR3 coding sequence is TGCGCCAGCGGGGGAAATTCACCCCTCCACTTT.

The rearrangement uses TRBV6-1 and TRBJ2-3; no clear D. The CDR3 contains 12 residues. Germline values: CDR1 MNHNS, CDR2 SASEGT. Trimming took off 5 bases at V and 3 bases at J, with 6 bases between the two ends. The CDR3: CASSKETDTQYF. The DNA for the CDR3 is TGTGCCAGCAGTAAGGAGACAGATACGCAGTATTTT.

This clone was observed a single time. The chain uses TRBV19 and TRBJ1-1; tentatively, D is TRBD1 (5 bases). The CDR3 is 14 amino acids. V gave up 5 bases and J gave up 3 bases, with 13 bases separating them. The germline gives CDR1 LNHDA, CDR2 SQIVND (reference sequence). The CDR3 sequence: CASSPLRDHTEAFF. CDR3 nucleotide sequence: TGTGCCAGTAGTCCACTCCGGGACCACACTGAAGCTTTCTTT.

J is TRBJ1-1 and V is TRBV5-4; unclear D gene. The CDR3 sequence is 14 residues long. CDR1 and CDR2 (germline): SGHNT, YYREEE (reference sequence). V was clipped by 4 bases and J by 1 base, with 11 bases between them. The CDR3 region has the DNA TGTGCCAGCAGCCTAGGTGGACCGAACACTGAAGCTTTCTTT. Translation gives CASSLGGPNTEAFF.

This clone was counted once. The gene calls are TRBV11-2 and TRBJ2-1; perhaps D is TRBD1 or TRBD2 (6 bases each). The CDR3 has 17 amino acids. The V and J ends lost 8 bases and 5 bases respectively, with 25 bases between them. CDR1 is SGHAT, CDR2 FQNNGV, per germline. CDR3 amino acids: CASGPRGDGKRHNEQFF. CDR3 nucleotides: TGTGCCAGCGGCCCGAGGGGGGATGGTAAGCGACACAATGAGCAGTTCTTC.

This chain joins TRBV19 and TRBJ1-2; D uncertain. There are 15 residues in the CDR3. The ends were cut back, 9 bases at V and 5 bases at J, with 22 bases in the middle. The germline CDR1 and CDR2 sequences are LNHDA and SQIVND (reference sequence). The CDR3 bases are TGTGCCAGCAGAGTCGCTTCCGGGGTGAGGTATGGCTACACCTTC. It translates to CASRVASGVRYGYTF.

The chain links TRBV4-1 to TRBJ1-3, with 9 bases that match TRBD1. Unmatched junction bases numbered 9, after V lost 0 bases and J lost 0 bases. Looked up from germline, CDR1 is MGHRA and CDR2 is YSYEKL. The CDR3 has 19 amino acids. This CDR3 is CASSQDPGQGIISGNTIYF. In DNA form, the CDR3 reads TGCGCCAGCAGCCAAGACCCGGGACAGGGAATTATCTCTGGAAACACCATATATTTT.

This sequence joins TRBV5-1 and TRBJ1-2; the D gene is possibly TRBD1 (5 bases). V was pared by 3 bases and J by 3 bases, with 12 bases between. CDR1 SGHRS and CDR2 YFSETQ come from the germline V gene. The CDR3 has 14 amino acids. CDR3 nucleotide sequence: TGCGCCAGCAGCTGGGAGGGGAGACACTATGGCTACACCTTC. Its translation is CASSWEGRHYGYTF.

The V gene is TRBV6-6, the J gene TRBJ1-4; the D gene is possibly TRBD1 (6 bases). Germline CDR1 is MNHNY and CDR2 is SVGAGI (reference sequence). This CDR3 has 12 residues. Trimming removed 2 bases from V and 12 bases from J, with 10 bases in between. CDR3 amino acids: CASSYGRGELFF. CDR3 bases: TGTGCCAGCAGTTACGGAAGGGGGGAACTGTTTTTT.